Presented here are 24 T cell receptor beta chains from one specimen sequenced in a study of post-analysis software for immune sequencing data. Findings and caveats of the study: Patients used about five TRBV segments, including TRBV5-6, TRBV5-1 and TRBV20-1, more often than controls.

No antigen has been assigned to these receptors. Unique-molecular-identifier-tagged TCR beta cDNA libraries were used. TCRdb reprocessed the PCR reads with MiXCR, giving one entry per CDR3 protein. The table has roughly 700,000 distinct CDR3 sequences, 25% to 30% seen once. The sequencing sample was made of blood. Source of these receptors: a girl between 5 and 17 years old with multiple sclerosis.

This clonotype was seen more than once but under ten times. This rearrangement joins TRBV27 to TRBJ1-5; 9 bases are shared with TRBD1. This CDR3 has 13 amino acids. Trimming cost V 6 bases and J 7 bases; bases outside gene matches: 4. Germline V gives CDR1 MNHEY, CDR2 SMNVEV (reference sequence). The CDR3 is CASRSGTGQPQHF. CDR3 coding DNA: TGTGCCAGCAGATCTGGGACAGGGCAGCCCCAGCATTTT.

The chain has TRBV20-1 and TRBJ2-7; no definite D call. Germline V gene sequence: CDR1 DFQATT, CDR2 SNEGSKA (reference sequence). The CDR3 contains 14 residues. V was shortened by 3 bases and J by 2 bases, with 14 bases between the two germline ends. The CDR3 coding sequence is TGCAGTGCTAGGACGAGTCGGTTAGCCTACGAGCAGTACTTC. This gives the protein CSARTSRLAYEQYF.

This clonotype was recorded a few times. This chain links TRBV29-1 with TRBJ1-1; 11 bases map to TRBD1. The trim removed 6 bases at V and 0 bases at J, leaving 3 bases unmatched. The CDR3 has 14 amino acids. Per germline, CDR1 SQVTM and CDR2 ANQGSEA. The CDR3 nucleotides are TGCAGCGTAGGACAGGGGGCTTTGAACACTGAAGCTTTCTTT. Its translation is CSVGQGALNTEAFF. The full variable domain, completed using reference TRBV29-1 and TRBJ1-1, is SAVISQKPSRDICQRGTSLTIQCQVDSQVTMMFWYRQQPGQSLTLIATANQGSEATYESGFVIDKFPISRPNLTFSTLTVSNMSPEDSSIYLCSVGQGALNTEAFFGQGTRLTVV.

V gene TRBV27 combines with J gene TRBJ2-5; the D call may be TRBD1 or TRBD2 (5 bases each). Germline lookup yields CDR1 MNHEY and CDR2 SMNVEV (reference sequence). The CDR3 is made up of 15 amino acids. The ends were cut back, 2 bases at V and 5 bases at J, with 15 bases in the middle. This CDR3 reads CASSLSWGREETQYF. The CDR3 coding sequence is TGTGCCAGCAGTTTAAGTTGGGGCAGGGAGGAGACCCAGTACTTC.

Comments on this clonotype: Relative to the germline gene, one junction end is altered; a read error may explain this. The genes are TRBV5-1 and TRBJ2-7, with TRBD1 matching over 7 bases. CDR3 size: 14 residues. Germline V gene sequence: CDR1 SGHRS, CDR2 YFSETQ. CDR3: CANSRGQGDHEQYF. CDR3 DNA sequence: TGCGCCAACAGCCGCGGTCAGGGGGACCACGAGCAGTACTTC.

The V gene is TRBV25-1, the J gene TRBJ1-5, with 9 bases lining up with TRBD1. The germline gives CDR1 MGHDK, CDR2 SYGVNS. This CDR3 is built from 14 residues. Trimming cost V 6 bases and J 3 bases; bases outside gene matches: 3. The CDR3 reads CASRGQGVNQPQHF. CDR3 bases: TGTGCCAGCAGGGGACAGGGAGTCAATCAGCCCCAGCATTTT.

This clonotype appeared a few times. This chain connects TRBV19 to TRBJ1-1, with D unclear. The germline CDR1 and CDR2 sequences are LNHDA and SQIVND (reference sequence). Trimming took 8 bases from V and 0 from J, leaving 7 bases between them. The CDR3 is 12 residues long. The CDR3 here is CASYDLNTEAFF. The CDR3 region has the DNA TGTGCCAGTTACGACCTGAACACTGAAGCTTTCTTT. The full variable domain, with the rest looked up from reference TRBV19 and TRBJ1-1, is DGGITQSPKYLFRKEGQNVTLSCEQNLNHDAMYWYRQDPGQGLRLIYYSQIVNDFQKGDIAEGYSVSREKKESFPLTVTSAQKNPTAFYLCASYDLNTEAFFGQGTRLTVV.

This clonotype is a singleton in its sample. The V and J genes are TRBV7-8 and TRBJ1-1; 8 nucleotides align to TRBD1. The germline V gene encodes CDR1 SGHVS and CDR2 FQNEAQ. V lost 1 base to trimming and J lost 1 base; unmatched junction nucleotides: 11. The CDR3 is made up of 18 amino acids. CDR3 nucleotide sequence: TGTGCCAGCAGCTTAGTAGTGGCAGGGGGCTTTAAGAACACTGAAGCTTTCTTT. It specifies CASSLVVAGGFKNTEAFF.

Here the CDR3 DNA reads TGCAGTGCTCAAGGGGGGGCTGAAGCTTTCTTT. Its translation is CSAQGGAEAFF. The chain joins TRBV20-1 to TRBJ1-1, with a tentative D call TRBD1 (6 bases). The CDR3 is 11 amino acids. The germline V gene encodes CDR1 DFQATT and CDR2 SNEGSKA (reference sequence). V was cut by 5 bases and J by 6 bases, with 10 bases left in between.

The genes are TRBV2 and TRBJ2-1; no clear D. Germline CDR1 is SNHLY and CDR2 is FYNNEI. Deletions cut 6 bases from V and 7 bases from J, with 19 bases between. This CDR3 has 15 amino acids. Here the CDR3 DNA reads TGTGCCAGCAGGGCAGCGCCTCTATCTACTAATGAGCAGTTCTTC. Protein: CASRAAPLSTNEQFF.

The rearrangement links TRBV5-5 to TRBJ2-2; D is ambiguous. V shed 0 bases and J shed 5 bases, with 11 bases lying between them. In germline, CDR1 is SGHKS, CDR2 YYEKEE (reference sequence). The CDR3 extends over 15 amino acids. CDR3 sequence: CASSLVPGRTGELFF. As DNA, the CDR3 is TGTGCCAGCAGCTTGGTTCCCGGGCGGACCGGGGAGCTGTTTTTT.

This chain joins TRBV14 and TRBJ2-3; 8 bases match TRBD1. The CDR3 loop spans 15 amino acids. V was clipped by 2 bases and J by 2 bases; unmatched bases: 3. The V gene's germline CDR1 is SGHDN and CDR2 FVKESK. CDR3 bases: TGTGCCAGCAGCCAACGGACAGGGTACACAGATACGCAGTATTTT. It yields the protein CASSQRTGYTDTQYF.

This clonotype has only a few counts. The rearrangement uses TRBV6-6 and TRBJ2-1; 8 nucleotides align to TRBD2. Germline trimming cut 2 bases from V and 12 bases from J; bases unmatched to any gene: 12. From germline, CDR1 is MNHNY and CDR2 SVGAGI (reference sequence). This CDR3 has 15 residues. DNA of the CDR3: TGTGCCAGCAGTTACGAGCCGGGACTAGTAAGGGGGCAGTTCTTC. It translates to CASSYEPGLVRGQFF.

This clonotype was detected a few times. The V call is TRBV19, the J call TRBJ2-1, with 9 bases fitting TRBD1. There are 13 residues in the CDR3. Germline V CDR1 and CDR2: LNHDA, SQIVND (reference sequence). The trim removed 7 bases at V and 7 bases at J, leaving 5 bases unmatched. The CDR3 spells CASTLDRGNEQFF. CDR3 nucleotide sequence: TGTGCCAGTACCCTGGACAGGGGAAATGAGCAGTTCTTC.

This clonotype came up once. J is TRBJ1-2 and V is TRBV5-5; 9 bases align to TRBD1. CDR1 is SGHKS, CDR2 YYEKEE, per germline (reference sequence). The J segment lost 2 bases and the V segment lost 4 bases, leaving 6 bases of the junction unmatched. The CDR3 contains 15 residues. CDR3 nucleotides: TGTGCCAGCAGCCAGGGACAGGGATCCAACTATGGCTACACCTTC. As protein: CASSQGQGSNYGYTF.

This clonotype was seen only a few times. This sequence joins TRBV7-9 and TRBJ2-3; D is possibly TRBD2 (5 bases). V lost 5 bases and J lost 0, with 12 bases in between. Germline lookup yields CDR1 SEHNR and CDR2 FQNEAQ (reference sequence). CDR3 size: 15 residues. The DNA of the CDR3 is TGTGCCAGCAGCCCGGCCGGAGGAAGCACAGATACGCAGTATTTT. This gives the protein CASSPAGGSTDTQYF.

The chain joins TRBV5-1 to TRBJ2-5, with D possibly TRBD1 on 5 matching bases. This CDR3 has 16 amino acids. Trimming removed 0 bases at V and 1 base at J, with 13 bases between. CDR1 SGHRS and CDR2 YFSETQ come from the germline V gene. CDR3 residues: CASSLASGRVQETQYF. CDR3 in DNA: TGCGCCAGCAGCTTGGCCTCGGGCAGGGTCCAAGAGACCCAGTACTTC.

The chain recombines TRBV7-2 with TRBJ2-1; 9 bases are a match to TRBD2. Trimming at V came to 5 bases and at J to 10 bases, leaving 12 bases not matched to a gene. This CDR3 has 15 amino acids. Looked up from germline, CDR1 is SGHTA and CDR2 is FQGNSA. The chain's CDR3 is CASSHLSAGGGEQFF. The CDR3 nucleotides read TGTGCCAGCAGCCATCTTTCAGCGGGAGGTGGGGAGCAGTTCTTC.

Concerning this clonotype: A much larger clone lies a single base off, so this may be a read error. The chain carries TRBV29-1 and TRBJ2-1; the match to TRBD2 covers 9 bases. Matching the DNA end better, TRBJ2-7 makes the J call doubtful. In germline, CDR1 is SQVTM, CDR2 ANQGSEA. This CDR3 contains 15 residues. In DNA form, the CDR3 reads TGCAGCGTTTCCCTACCTAGCGGGATCTACAATGAGCAGTACTTC. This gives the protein CSVSLPSGIYNEQYF.

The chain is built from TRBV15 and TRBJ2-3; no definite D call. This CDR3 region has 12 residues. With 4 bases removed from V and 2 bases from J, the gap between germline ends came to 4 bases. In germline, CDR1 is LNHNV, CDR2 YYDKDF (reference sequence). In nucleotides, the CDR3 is TGTGCCACCAGCACCGTCACAGATACGCAGTATTTT. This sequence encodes CATSTVTDTQYF. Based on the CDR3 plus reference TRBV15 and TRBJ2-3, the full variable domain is DAMVIQNPRYQVTQFGKPVTLSCSQTLNHNVMYWYQQKSSQAPKLLFHYYDKDFNNEADTPDNFQSRRPNTSFCFLDIRSPGLGDTAMYLCATSTVTDTQYFGPGTRLTVL.

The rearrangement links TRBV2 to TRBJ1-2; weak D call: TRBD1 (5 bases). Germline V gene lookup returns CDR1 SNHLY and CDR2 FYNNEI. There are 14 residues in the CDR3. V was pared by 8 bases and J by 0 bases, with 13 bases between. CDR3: CASRWDGPNYGYTF. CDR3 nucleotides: TGTGCCAGCCGTTGGGACGGCCCTAACTATGGCTACACCTTC.

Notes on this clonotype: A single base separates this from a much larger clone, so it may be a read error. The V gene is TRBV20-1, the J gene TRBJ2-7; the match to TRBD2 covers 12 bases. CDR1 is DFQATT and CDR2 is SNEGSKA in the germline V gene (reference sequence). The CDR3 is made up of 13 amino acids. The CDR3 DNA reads TGCAGTGCTCGACTAGCGGGAGCCTACGGGCAGTACTTC. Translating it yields CSARLAGAYGQYF.

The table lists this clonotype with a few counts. In DNA form, the CDR3 reads TGTGCCAGCATTCCAGGCGGGGGGCGTTATTACGAGCAGTACTTC. This encodes CASIPGGGRYYEQYF. This chain joins TRBV27 and TRBJ2-7; TRBD2 matches at 8 bases. Germline CDR1 and CDR2: MNHEY and SMNVEV (reference sequence). CDR3 length equals 15 residues. J gave up 4 bases and V 7 bases, and 12 bases lay outside the gene matches.

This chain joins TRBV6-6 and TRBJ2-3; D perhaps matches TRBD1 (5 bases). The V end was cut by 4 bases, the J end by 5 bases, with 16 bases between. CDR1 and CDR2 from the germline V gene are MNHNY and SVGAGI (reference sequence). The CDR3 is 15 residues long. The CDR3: CASSSQGNQGDTQYF. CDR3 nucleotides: TGTGCCAGCAGTTCGCAGGGAAATCAGGGAGATACGCAGTATTTT.